This T cell receptor (beta chain) was obtained from a study of shared clonotypes between healthy human individuals. Findings and caveats of the study: How much donors shared clonotypes was expected to be affected by sequencing depth.

Points on this clone: Its target is not known.

TCRdb keeps only in-frame clones here, not all; method: immunoSEQ multiplex PCR. The table records about half a million clones, 60% to 80% of them present only once. Each sample came from a Caucasian adult donor living in Nashville, Tennessee. Per the germline V gene, CDR1 is MDHEN and CDR2 is SYDVKM. The CDR3 runs to 15 residues. V lost 4 bases, J lost 0 bases, and 2 bases stayed unmatched. The TCR comes from a woman between 40 and 50 years old in good health. Some clones in this sample may be carry-over from other donors' samples. The gene calls are TRBV28 and TRBJ2-1; 8 nucleotides agree with TRBD1. The sample comprised PBMCs. The CDR3 DNA follows: TGTGCCAGCAGTTCGACAGGGGTCTCCTACAATGAGCAGTTCTTC. It yields the protein CASSSTGVSYNEQFF.